This TCR beta chain appears in the sequencing data of a study of blood T cell repertoires in COVID-19. Clones were read by immunoSEQ multiplex PCR, and TCRdb kept only the in-frame ones, dropping some. The table records about 340,000 clones, 88% of them present only once. The TCR originated in a woman aged 65 to 85 with COVID-19, enrolled during active disease. Input material: peripheral blood.

The CDR3 reads CATSHGQGLGETQYF. The CDR3 DNA sequence: TGTGCCACCAGCCACGGGCAGGGATTAGGAGAGACCCAGTACTTC. V gene TRBV15 combines with J gene TRBJ2-5, with TRBD1 as a possible D gene (5 bases). V was pared by 5 bases and J by 4 bases, with 17 bases between. CDR1 and CDR2 from the germline V gene are LNHNV and YYDKDF (reference sequence). The CDR3 length is 15 residues.